This T cell receptor beta chain was captured by sequencing in a study of cytomegalovirus exposure and HLA in healthy donors. TCRdb keeps only in-frame clones here, not all; method: immunoSEQ multiplex PCR. The table has 190,000 or so clones, around 83% seen once. CDR3 size: 12 residues. Germline CDR1 and CDR2: MNHNY and SVGAGI (reference sequence). V was clipped by 8 bases and J by 4 bases, with 12 bases between them. The sequenced sample consisted of PBMCs. This rearrangement joins TRBV6-6 to TRBJ2-7, with unresolved D. This TCR came from a young woman in good health and CMV-seropositive. The CDR3 spells CASGPSQYEQYF. In nucleotides, the CDR3 is TGTGCCAGCGGGCCGTCCCAATACGAGCAGTACTTC.